The sequence of this T cell receptor beta chain was determined in a study of T cells in Graves' hyperthyroidism and ophthalmopathy. RNA transcripts provided the source from which TCR beta CDR3 regions were amplified. First-round RT-PCR of the TCR CDR3 relied on the HTBI primer set. TCRdb reprocessed the multiplex PCR reads via MiXCR and lists one record per CDR3 protein. The data show 400,000 to 600,000 distinct CDR3 sequences, approximately 16% seen once. A Clinical Activity Score of at least 3, a NOSPECS grade of at least 4 and a duration under 3 months were recorded in the ophthalmopathy patients. CDR1 and CDR2 (germline): LGHNA, YNFKEQ. The V end was cut by 3 bases, the J end by 8 bases, with 16 bases between. This CDR3 comprises 14 residues. General observations from the study: A median approximately 6.5 months before onset, the model predicted ophthalmopathy. Ophthalmopathy and stable hyperthyroidism were told apart by a 13 V-J model.

This clonotype was counted between two and nine times. Its target is not known. This sequence joins TRBV4-2 and TRBJ1-1, with D perhaps TRBD1 (5 bases). The receptor comes from a woman aged 25 to 39 with Graves' ophthalmopathy. The sequencing sample was made of blood. The CDR3 DNA follows: TGTGCCAGCAGCCATCAGGGCCCTCGTAGGGAAGCTTTCTTT. Translated: CASSHQGPRREAFF.